This T cell receptor beta chain was sequenced in a study of blood T cell repertoires in COVID-19. Turning to the study itself: COVID-19 samples, acute and convalescent, were from the United States, Italy and Spain.

The table came from immunoSEQ multiplex PCR; TCRdb's copy has only in-frame clones and leaves some out. Of under 200,000 clones detected, 70% to 90% appear once; the ten largest clones hold 20% to 25%. Germline V CDR1 and CDR2: SGHNT, YYREEE (reference sequence). The CDR3 covers 16 residues. Trimming at V came to 3 bases and at J to 4 bases, leaving 9 bases not matched to a gene. J is TRBJ1-5 and V is TRBV5-4; 8 nucleotides agree with TRBD1. Input material: peripheral blood. This sequence was found in a man between 60 and 70 years old with active or convalescent COVID-19. Here the CDR3 reads CASSSPPGGRNQPQHF. The CDR3 bases are TGTGCCAGCAGCTCACCTCCAGGGGGCCGAAATCAGCCCCAGCATTTT. Filled out from reference TRBV5-4 and TRBJ1-5, the complete variable domain reads ETGVTQSPTHLIKTRGQQVTLRCSSQSGHNTVSWYQQALGQGPQFIFQYYREEENGRGNFPPRFSGLQFPNYSSELNVNALELDDSALYLCASSSPPGGRNQPQHFGDGTRLSIL.